The rows below give T cell receptor beta chains drawn from one sample of a study of regulatory T cells in long-lasting Graves disease. TCRdb re-derived calls from the multiplex PCR reads in MiXCR, one entry per CDR3 protein. The data contain roughly 500,000 distinct CDR3 sequences, roughly a fifth of them singletons. Here the sequenced sample was peripheral blood mononuclear cells (PBMCs), taken when the disease was refractory, from a patient treated with antithyroid drugs. These receptors came from a female donor with Graves disease. The CDR3 runs from the conserved cysteine through the conserved F or W. D genes are given only for firm matches. Size is stated for part of the rows, as once, few or many counts, or as a class when the clone is expanded.

J gene | D gene | clone size | V gene | CDR3 DNA | CDR3 protein
TRBJ1-2 | TRBD1 | many | TRBV7-9 | TGTGCCAGCAGCTCCCCACAGGGGGCTGGCTATGGCTACACCTTC | CASSSPQGAGYGYTF
TRBJ1-4 | NA | NA | TRBV18 | TGTGCCAGCTCAATGGGGACACCGGCAACTAATGAGAAACTGTTTTTT | CASSMGTPATNEKLFF
TRBJ1-6 | NA | many | TRBV28 | TGTGCCAGCAGTCCCCTAATCGACGGCGGGAGCTCCTATAATTCACCCCTCCACTTT | CASSPLIDGGSSYNSPLHF
TRBJ2-5 | TRBD2 | many | TRBV6-1 | TGTGCCAGCAGGAGCCAGACCGGGGGGGGAGAGACCCAGTACTTC | CASRSQTGGGETQYF
TRBJ1-1 | NA | many | TRBV2 | TGTGCCAGCAGGGACACTGAAGCTTTCTTT | CASRDTEAFF
TRBJ1-1 | TRBD1 | many | TRBV6-2/TRBV6-3 | TGTGCCAGCAGTTACTCGGGGACAGGGGTTGGGAGGACTGAAGCTTTCTTT | CASSYSGTGVGRTEAFF
TRBJ1-5 | NA | many | TRBV12-3/TRBV12-4 | TGTGCCAGCAGTTTCAAGGGCAGCAATCAGCCCCAGCATTTT | CASSFKGSNQPQHF
TRBJ2-4 | NA | few | TRBV19 | TGTGCCAGTAGCAAAAGGGAGAGTTCAGCCAAAAACATTCAGTACTTC | CASSKRESSAKNIQYF
TRBJ2-5 | NA | few | TRBV19 | TGTGCCAGTAGTATAGTTAACGCTCAAGAGACCCAGTACTTC | CASSIVNAQETQYF
TRBJ1-2 | NA | many | TRBV6-5 | TGTGCCAGCAGTTATTCCCCAGGGGTCTATGGCTACACCTTC | CASSYSPGVYGYTF
TRBJ2-3 | NA | few | TRBV5-4 | TGTGCCAGCAGCTTGGCCGTAGACAGCATATGGGGCACAGATACGCAGTATTTT | CASSLAVDSIWGTDTQYF
TRBJ2-7 | TRBD1 | many | TRBV20-1 | TGCAGTGCTAGCCCCGGGACAGGGGAGTACGAGCAGTACTTC | CSASPGTGEYEQYF
TRBJ1-1 | NA | many | TRBV11-3 | TGTGCCAGCAGCTTAAGAGGCGAGGGGGCTTTCTTT | CASSLRGEGAFF
TRBJ2-7 | TRBD1 | NA | TRBV7-9 | TGTGCCAGCAGCGCCTCTCGGGGACAGGGCACCGGGTTGGAAGAGCAGTACTTC | CASSASRGQGTGLEEQYF
TRBJ1-2 | TRBD1 | NA | TRBV10-3 | TGTGCCATCAGTGTCGACAGGGGGCTTTATGGCTACACCTTC | CAISVDRGLYGYTF
TRBJ1-4 | TRBD1 | many | TRBV6-5 | TGTGCCAGCAGTTACTCAGGGGGCGCAGGGGAAAAACTGTTTTTT | CASSYSGGAGEKLFF
TRBJ1-1 | NA | NA | TRBV20-1 | TGCAGTGCAAGGGGAGGTTTCGACACTGAAGCTTTCTTT | CSARGGFDTEAFF
TRBJ2-4 | TRBD1 | few | TRBV11-2 | TGTGCCAGCAGCCATTGGGACAGTCTAGCCAAAAACATTCAGTACTTC | CASSHWDSLAKNIQYF
TRBJ1-1 | TRBD1 | many | TRBV6-1 | TGTGCCAGCAGTGAGGCGACAGGGGGCCTCCTTATGAACACTGAAGCTTTCTTT | CASSEATGGLLMNTEAFF
TRBJ1-1 | NA | many | TRBV28 | TGTGCCAGCAGTTTAGCCCTGATTTTCCCGAACACTGAAGCTTTCTTT | CASSLALIFPNTEAFF
TRBJ1-1 | NA | many | TRBV28 | TGTGCCAGCAGTTTGGGGGACCTGAACACTGAAGCTTTCTTT | CASSLGDLNTEAFF
TRBJ1-2 | TRBD1 | many | TRBV7-9 | TGTGCCAGCAGCATAGATGGACAGGGGAACTATGGCTACACCTTC | CASSIDGQGNYGYTF
TRBJ2-7 | NA | many | TRBV11-2 | TGTGCCAGCAGCTTAGATCAGGCGAACGAGCAGTACTTC | CASSLDQANEQYF
TRBJ2-7 | NA | many | TRBV9 | TGTGCCAGCAGCGCGGACAGCTACTCCTACGAGCAGTACTTC | CASSADSYSYEQYF
TRBJ1-6 | NA | many | TRBV6-9 | TGTGCCAGCAGTTACTTAGGGGGAAATCTAAATTCACCCCTCCACTTT | CASSYLGGNLNSPLHF
TRBJ2-5 | TRBD2 | few | TRBV4-1 | TGCGCCAGCAGCCAAAGAGTAGCGGGAGAAGAGACCCAGTACTTC | CASSQRVAGEETQYF
TRBJ2-3 | NA | NA | TRBV6-1 | TGTGCCAGCAGTGCGACCGGGCCGACAGATACGCAGTATTTT | CASSATGPTDTQYF
TRBJ2-7 | TRBD1 | few | TRBV2 | TGTGCCAGCAGTGAAGCGGGGACAGGGCTCGAGCAGTACTTC | CASSEAGTGLEQYF
TRBJ2-3 | NA | few | TRBV28 | TGTGCCAGCAGTTTCCTGAGCGGGACAGATACGCAGTATTTT | CASSFLSGTDTQYF
TRBJ2-2 | NA | NA | TRBV24-1 | TGTGCCACCACAGGCGGGCCGAACACCGGGGAGCTGTTTTTT | CATTGGPNTGELFF
TRBJ1-1 | NA | few | TRBV9 | TGTGCCAGCAGCGTAGGGGTAGGGGAGTTTGAAGCTTTCTTT | CASSVGVGEFEAFF
TRBJ2-7 | TRBD2 | few | TRBV10-3 | TGTGCCATCAGTACTAGCGGCTCCTACGAGCAGTACTTC | CAISTSGSYEQYF
TRBJ1-1 | NA | NA | TRBV20-1 | TGCAGTGCTAGAGATTTGAGGGAGCCTTACACTGAAGCTTTCTTT | CSARDLREPYTEAFF
TRBJ2-7 | NA | NA | TRBV30 | TGTGCCTGGAGTTCTTTCGTGGGCCACTACGAGCAGTACTTC | CAWSSFVGHYEQYF
TRBJ2-2 | TRBD2 | few | TRBV28 | TGTGCCAGCAGTTTAGTTGCGGGGGGGAACACCGGGGAGCTGTTTTTT | CASSLVAGGNTGELFF
TRBJ2-2 | NA | few | TRBV29-1 | TGCAGCACCTCAAGGGGGGGAGCGGATGCCGGGGAGCTGTTTTTT | CSTSRGGADAGELFF
TRBJ1-1 | NA | many | TRBV28 | TGTGCCAGCAGTTTATTGCAGGATTTCATGAACACTGAAGCTTTCTTT | CASSLLQDFMNTEAFF
TRBJ1-2 | NA | NA | TRBV5-1 | TGCGCCAGCAGCTTCCAGGGAGGGGGAGAGGGCTACACCTTC | CASSFQGGGEGYTF
TRBJ1-2 | NA | NA | TRBV9 | TGTGCCAGCAGCGCCGGAGGAGGGGTCGGGGATGGCTACACCTTC | CASSAGGGVGDGYTF
TRBJ2-1 | NA | NA | TRBV3-1 | TGTGCCAGCAGGCACTCCCCGACCCGACTTGATGAGCAGTTCTTC | CASRHSPTRLDEQFF
TRBJ1-5 | NA | many | TRBV6-1 | TGTGCCAGCAGTGCGCGGGAGTACAGTCAGCCCCAGCATTTT | CASSAREYSQPQHF
TRBJ2-1 | TRBD2 | few | TRBV12-3/TRBV12-4 | TGTGCCAGCAGTTTATCGGCGGGGGGGCCTGCCGATGAGCAGTTCTTC | CASSLSAGGPADEQFF
TRBJ2-7 | NA | NA | TRBV28 | TGTGCCAGCAGTCGGGGGCCTTCCTTCTCCTACGAGCAGTACTTC | CASSRGPSFSYEQYF
TRBJ2-3 | NA | NA | TRBV11-2 | TGTGCCAGCAGTCCCCTCCTAGCCACTAGCACAGATACGCAGTATTTT | CASSPLLATSTDTQYF
TRBJ1-5 | NA | many | TRBV27 | TGTGCCAGCAGTTTAGGGGGGGTAAACAATCAGCCCCAGCATTTT | CASSLGGVNNQPQHF
TRBJ2-7 | NA | many | TRBV15 | TGTGCCACCAGCAGAGATCCAGGTACCCTATACGAGCAGTACTTC | CATSRDPGTLYEQYF
TRBJ2-7 | NA | few | TRBV20-1 | TGCAGTGCGGGGGAGGCATCCCTTTCTCTCTACGAGCAGTACTTC | CSAGEASLSLYEQYF
TRBJ1-1 | NA | once | TRBV20-1 | TGCAGTGCTAGCGACGGTTTGAACACTGAAGCTTTCTTT | CSASDGLNTEAFF
TRBJ2-7 | TRBD2 | NA | TRBV20-1 | TGCAGTGCTAGCCAGACTAGCGGGACCACCTACGAGCAGTACTTC | CSASQTSGTTYEQYF
TRBJ2-7 | TRBD1 | NA | TRBV30 | TGTGCCTGGAGTTCCGGGACAGGGATCTACGAGCAGTACTTC | CAWSSGTGIYEQYF
TRBJ2-4 | TRBD2 | few | TRBV29-1 | TGCAGCGTTGAAGGACTAGCGGGGGCGAGGAGAGCCAAAAACATTCAGTACTTC | CSVEGLAGARRAKNIQYF
TRBJ2-7 | TRBD1 | NA | TRBV27 | TGTGCCAGCACCACCCCGGGACAGGGAAGGAACGAGCAGTACTTC | CASTTPGQGRNEQYF